The source of this T cell receptor (beta chain) is a study of T-cell reconstitution after alpha-beta-depleted transplantation in children. For TCRbeta, the library was prepared with unique molecular identifiers. TCRdb reanalysed the PCR reads using MiXCR and keeps one entry per CDR3 protein. The repertoire holds 240,000 or so distinct CDR3 sequences, with around 13% as singletons. The CDR3 covers 12 residues. Germline V lookup: CDR1 LNHDA, CDR2 SQIVND (reference sequence). Deletions cut 6 bases from V and 5 bases from J, with 9 bases between. The sample holds many counts of this clonotype. The receptor's source is a human donor who donated a stem cell graft to a child with acute lymphoblastic leukemia. The specimen comprised PBMCs from the stem cell graft donor, sampled from the stem cell graft. The rearrangement uses TRBV19 and TRBJ2-3; D is uncertain. The CDR3 protein is CASSQVGDTQYF. The CDR3 DNA reads TGTGCCAGTAGCCAGGTGGGAGATACGCAGTATTTT. The full variable domain, completed using reference TRBV19 and TRBJ2-3, is DGGITQSPKYLFRKEGQNVTLSCEQNLNHDAMYWYRQDPGQGLRLIYYSQIVNDFQKGDIAEGYSVSREKKESFPLTVTSAQKNPTAFYLCASSQVGDTQYFGPGTRLTVL.